This T cell receptor beta chain was recovered during a study of T cell changes during pregnancy in multiple sclerosis. The germline gives CDR1 SGHVS, CDR2 FQNEAQ. With 2 bases removed from V and 3 bases from J, the gap between germline ends came to 11 bases. The CDR3 has 14 amino acids. Repertoires were generated with immunoSEQ multiplex PCR, while TCRdb's copy carries only in-frame clones and drops some. The table includes roughly 110,000 clones, 92% detected once. The specimen comprised peripheral blood, sampled in the third trimester of pregnancy. This receptor was identified in a female donor with multiple sclerosis, enrolled in a pregnancy study. The rearrangement joins TRBV7-8 to TRBJ2-7; perhaps TRBD1 as D (5 bases). CDR3 region: CASSLQGFSYEQYF. In nucleotides, the CDR3 is TGTGCCAGCAGCTTACAGGGTTTTAGCTACGAGCAGTACTTC.